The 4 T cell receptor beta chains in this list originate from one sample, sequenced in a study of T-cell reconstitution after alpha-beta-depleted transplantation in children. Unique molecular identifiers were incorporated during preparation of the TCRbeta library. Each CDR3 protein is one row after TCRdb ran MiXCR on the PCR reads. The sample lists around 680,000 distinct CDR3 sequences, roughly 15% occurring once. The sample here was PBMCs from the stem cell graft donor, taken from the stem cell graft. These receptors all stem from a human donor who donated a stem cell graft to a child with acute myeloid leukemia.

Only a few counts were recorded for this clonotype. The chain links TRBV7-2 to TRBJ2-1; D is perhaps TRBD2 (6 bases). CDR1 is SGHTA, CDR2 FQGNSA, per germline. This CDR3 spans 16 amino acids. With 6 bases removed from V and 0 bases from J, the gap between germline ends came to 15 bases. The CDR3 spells CASRSRRGLSYNEQFF. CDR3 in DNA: TGTGCCAGCAGGTCTCGGCGGGGCCTCTCCTACAATGAGCAGTTCTTC.

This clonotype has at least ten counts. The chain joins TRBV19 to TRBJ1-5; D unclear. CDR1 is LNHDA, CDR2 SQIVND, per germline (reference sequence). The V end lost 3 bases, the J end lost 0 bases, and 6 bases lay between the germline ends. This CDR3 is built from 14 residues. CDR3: CASSIRNSNQPQHF. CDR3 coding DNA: TGTGCCAGTAGTATTCGTAATAGCAATCAGCCCCAGCATTTT.

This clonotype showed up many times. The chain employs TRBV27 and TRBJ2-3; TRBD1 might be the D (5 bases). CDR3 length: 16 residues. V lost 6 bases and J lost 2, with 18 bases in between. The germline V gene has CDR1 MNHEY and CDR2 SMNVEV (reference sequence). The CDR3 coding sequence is TGTGCCAGCAGAGGGTCAGGGTCCCTTATCACAGATACGCAGTATTTT. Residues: CASRGSGSLITDTQYF.

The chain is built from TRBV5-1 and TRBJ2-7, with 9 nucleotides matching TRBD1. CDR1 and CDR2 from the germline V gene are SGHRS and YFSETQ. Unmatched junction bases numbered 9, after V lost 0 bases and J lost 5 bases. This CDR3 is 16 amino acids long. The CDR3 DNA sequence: TGCGCCAGCAGCTTGGCCGGAACAGGGGGCTTCAACGAGCAGTACTTC. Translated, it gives CASSLAGTGGFNEQYF.